The T cell receptor (beta chain) described here comes from a study of CD8+CD57+ T cells in acquired aplastic anemia. Turning to the study itself: Sorted CD4+ plus CD8+ cells gave DNA averaging approximately 3.2 ug.

The CDR3 contains 14 residues. Germline CDR1 reads DFQATT; CDR2 reads SNEGSKA (reference sequence). V lost 0 bases and J lost 3, with 12 bases in between. Genomic DNA constituted the template upon which TCR beta VDJ and CDR3 profiling was performed. TCRdb recomputed calls from the reads with MiXCR, one row per CDR3 protein. The table lists 150,000 to 200,000 distinct CDR3 sequences, 40% to 60% of them singletons. Patients selected for sequencing had displayed CD8+CD57+ cell expansion by flow cytometry. No patient had been given any therapy when blood was sampled. As for this clonotype: Its antigen is not known.

Study-wide results and limits: The number of CD8+ CDR3 sequences shared by patients and controls was twenty-nine.

The chain uses TRBV20-1 and TRBJ2-7; the D is unclear. Input material: sorted CD4+, CD8+, or CD8+CD57+ T cells (not recorded which) from PBMCs. The receptor was derived from a human donor with aplastic anemia. CDR3: CSARDRSGYYEQYF. The DNA of the CDR3 is TGCAGTGCTAGAGATCGGTCAGGATACTACGAGCAGTACTTC.